This TCR beta chain was observed in a study of STAT5B mutations in CD4+ large granular lymphocyte leukemia. On this clone itself: The antigen is unknown.

Overall study findings and caveats: No patients shared main leukemic clonotypes, though 20% to 25% appeared at low frequency elsewhere.

CDR3 length equals 12 residues. The germline V and J ends were trimmed by 4 bases and 2 bases, with 5 bases remaining between them. Per the germline V gene, CDR1 is MNHEY and CDR2 is SMNVEV (reference sequence). Profiled with immunoSEQ multiplex PCR; TCRdb holds only in-frame clones, not every one. This table holds more than 35,000 clones, roughly 85% found once. This clonotype originated in a human donor in good health. The chain uses TRBV27 and TRBJ1-2; D uncertain. Material for sequencing was CD4+ T cells from blood buffy coats. CDR3 coding DNA: TGTGCCAGCAGTTCTCAGAACTATGGCTACACCTTC. It encodes CASSSQNYGYTF.